What follows is one T cell receptor (beta chain) and its context. Germline values: CDR1 ENHRY, CDR2 SYGVKD. V was pared by 6 bases and J by 8 bases, with 16 bases between. The CDR3 has 13 amino acids. This sample is part of a study of CD8 T cells in ankylosing spondylitis. Preparation of TCR beta libraries was done by quantitative 5'-RACE with molecular barcodes. TCRdb processed the 5' RACE reads anew with MiXCR; each CDR3 protein has one entry. The sample contains some 250,000 distinct CDR3 sequences, about 10% of which appear only once. Input material: blood, either unsorted or a sorted T cell fraction (not recorded which). The TCR comes from a male donor with ankylosing spondylitis or in good health (not recorded which). The rearrangement joins TRBV10-3 to TRBJ1-2, with D possibly TRBD1 on 5 matching bases. The CDR3 loop reads CAISTVTDFGYTF. In DNA, the CDR3 is TGTGCCATCAGCACGGTGACAGACTTCGGCTACACCTTC.